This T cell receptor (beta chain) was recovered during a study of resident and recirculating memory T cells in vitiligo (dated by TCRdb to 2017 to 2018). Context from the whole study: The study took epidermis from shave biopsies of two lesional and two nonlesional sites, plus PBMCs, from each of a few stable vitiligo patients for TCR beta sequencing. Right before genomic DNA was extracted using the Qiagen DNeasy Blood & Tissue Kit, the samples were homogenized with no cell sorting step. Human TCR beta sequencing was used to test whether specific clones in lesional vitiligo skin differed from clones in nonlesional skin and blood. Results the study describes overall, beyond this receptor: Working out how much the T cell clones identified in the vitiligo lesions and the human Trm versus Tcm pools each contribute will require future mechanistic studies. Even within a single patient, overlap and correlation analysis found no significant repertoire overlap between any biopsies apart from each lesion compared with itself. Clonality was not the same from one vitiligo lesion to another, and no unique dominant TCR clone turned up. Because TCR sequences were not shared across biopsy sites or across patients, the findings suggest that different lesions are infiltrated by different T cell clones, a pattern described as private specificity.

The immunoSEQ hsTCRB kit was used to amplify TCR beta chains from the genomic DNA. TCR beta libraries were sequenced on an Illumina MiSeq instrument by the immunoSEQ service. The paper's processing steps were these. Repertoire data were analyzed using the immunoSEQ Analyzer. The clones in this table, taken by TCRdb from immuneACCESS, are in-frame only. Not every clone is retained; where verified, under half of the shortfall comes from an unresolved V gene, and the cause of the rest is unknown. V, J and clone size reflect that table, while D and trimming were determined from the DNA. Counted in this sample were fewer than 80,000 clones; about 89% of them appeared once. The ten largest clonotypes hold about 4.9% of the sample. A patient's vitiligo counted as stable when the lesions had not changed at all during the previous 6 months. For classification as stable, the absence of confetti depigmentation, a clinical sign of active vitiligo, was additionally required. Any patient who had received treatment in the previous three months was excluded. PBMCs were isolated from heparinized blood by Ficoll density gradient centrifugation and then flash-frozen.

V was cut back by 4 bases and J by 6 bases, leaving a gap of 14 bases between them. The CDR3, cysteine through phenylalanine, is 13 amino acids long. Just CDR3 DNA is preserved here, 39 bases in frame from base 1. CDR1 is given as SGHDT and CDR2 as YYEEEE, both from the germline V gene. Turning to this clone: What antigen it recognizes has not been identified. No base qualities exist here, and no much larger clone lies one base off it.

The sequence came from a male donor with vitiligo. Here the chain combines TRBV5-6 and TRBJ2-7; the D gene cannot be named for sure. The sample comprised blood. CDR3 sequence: CASSRGWSREQYF. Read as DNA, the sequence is TGTGCCAGCAGCCGTGGCTGGAGCCGCGAGCAGTACTTC.